Below are 17 T cell receptor beta chains sequenced from a single sample in a study of identifying expanded T cells in peripheral blood. Profiled with immunoSEQ multiplex PCR; TCRdb holds only in-frame clones, not every one. The sample carries 100,000 to 150,000 clones, approximately 84% recorded once. The sequencing sample was made of blood. The receptor set was obtained from a person aged 18 to 75 in good health.

The chain uses TRBV6-5 and TRBJ2-5; TRBD1 aligns across 9 bases. With the DNA end fitting TRBJ2-7 better, the J assignment may be wrong. Looked up from germline, CDR1 is MNHEY and CDR2 is SVGAGI. The CDR3 extends over 14 amino acids. DNA for the CDR3: TGTGCCAGCAGTTCGGGACAGGGACTTACCGAGCAGTACTTC. Translated: CASSSGQGLTEQYF.

The chain links TRBV14 to TRBJ2-3; 9 bases align to TRBD1. The CDR3 covers 17 residues. Germline V gene data show CDR1 as SGHDN and CDR2 as FVKESK. J lost 2 bases, V lost 6 bases, and 12 bases had no gene match. CDR3 bases: TGTGCCAGCAGAGGGGCCCTGACAGGGGGTTACACAGATACGCAGTATTTT. This encodes CASRGALTGGYTDTQYF.

The V and J genes are TRBV7-8 and TRBJ2-7; 7 bases agree with TRBD1. V gave up 5 bases and J gave up 0 bases; unmatched junction bases: 13. Germline-derived CDR1 and CDR2 are SGHVS and FQNEAQ. This CDR3 is built from 17 residues. For the CDR3, the DNA is TGTGCCAGCAGCCGCGAAGGGGGCTTCTATAGCTCCTACGAGCAGTACTTC. Translated, it gives CASSREGGFYSSYEQYF.

The V call is TRBV11-2, the J call TRBJ1-3; D is perhaps TRBD1 (6 bases). The CDR3 is 17 amino acids. Deletions cut 5 bases from V and 0 bases from J, with 17 bases between. Germline loops: CDR1 SGHAT, CDR2 FQNNGV. The CDR3 region has the DNA TGTGCCAGCAGCCCGTACAGGGTCCCGTTCTCTGGAAACACCATATATTTT. Translation gives CASSPYRVPFSGNTIYF.

The chain combines TRBV2 with TRBJ1-1; D remains unclear. Trimming pared 5 bases from V and 8 bases from J, leaving 15 bases between. From germline, CDR1 is SNHLY and CDR2 FYNNEI. This CDR3 comprises 13 residues. In DNA form, the CDR3 reads TGTGCCAGCAGTAGAGGCCCAGACCTCGAAGCTTTCTTT. Its translation: CASSRGPDLEAFF.

CDR3 sequence: CASSPRDRIGLSTEAFF. As DNA, the CDR3 is TGTGCCAGCTCACCTCGGGACAGGATAGGTTTGAGCACTGAAGCTTTCTTT. This chain connects TRBV18 to TRBJ1-1; TRBD1 matches at 8 bases. In germline, CDR1 is KGHSH, CDR2 LQKENI. The CDR3 runs 17 residues. V shed 3 bases, J shed 4 bases, and the junction held 13 bases outside the gene matches.

This chain joins TRBV5-1 and TRBJ2-2; 8 bases are shared with TRBD1. CDR3 length: 14 amino acids. The ends lost 4 bases at V and 5 bases at J; junction bases unmatched: 4. Germline V gene lookup returns CDR1 SGHRS and CDR2 YFSETQ. CDR3 protein: CASSRTGFTGELFF. The DNA for the CDR3 is TGCGCCAGCAGCAGGACAGGGTTTACCGGGGAGCTGTTTTTT.

The CDR3 spells CASSLALGGTYEQYF. The CDR3 DNA reads as TGTGCCAGCAGCTTGGCTTTGGGGGGAACCTACGAGCAGTACTTC. The gene calls are TRBV7-7 and TRBJ2-7, with D tentatively TRBD2 (6 bases). The CDR3 contains 15 residues. Trimming cost V 3 bases and J 2 bases, with 14 bases left between them. The germline CDR1 and CDR2 sequences are SSHAT and FNYEAQ (reference sequence).

Only one count was recorded for this clone. The J gene is TRBJ2-7, the V gene TRBV5-1, with 7 positions matching TRBD1. CDR1 and CDR2 from the germline V gene are SGHRS and YFSETQ. CDR3 size: 14 residues. V trimming: 0 bases; J trimming: 9 bases; junction bases outside the gene matches: 9. This CDR3 reads CASSLGDRSTWQYF. The CDR3 region has the DNA TGCGCCAGCAGCTTGGGGGACAGATCTACGTGGCAGTACTTC. Supplemented by reference TRBV5-1 and TRBJ2-7, the full variable domain reads KAGVTQTPRYLIKTRGQQVTLSCSPISGHRSVSWYQQTPGQGLQFLFEYFSETQRNKGNFPGRFSGRQFSNSRSEMNVSTLELGDSALYLCASSLGDRSTWQYFGPGTRLTVT.

A few counts support this clone. The chain recombines TRBV2 with TRBJ2-5; no firm D call. In germline, CDR1 is SNHLY, CDR2 FYNNEI. V was clipped by 3 bases and J by 7 bases, with 9 bases between them. CDR3 size: 12 residues. CDR3 in amino acids: CASSDPRGTQYF. CDR3 coding DNA: TGTGCCAGCAGTGACCCTCGTGGGACCCAGTACTTC.

The chain is built from TRBV30 and TRBJ2-1; weak D call: TRBD1 (5 bases). CDR3 length equals 14 residues. Trimming took off 1 base at V and 12 bases at J, with 19 bases between the two ends. Germline loops: CDR1 GTSNPN, CDR2 SVGIG (reference sequence). CDR3 region: CAWSAQGAWARQFF. DNA of the CDR3: TGTGCCTGGAGTGCACAAGGGGCCTGGGCCAGGCAGTTCTTC.

The chain carries TRBV5-1 and TRBJ1-1; D perhaps matches TRBD1 (5 bases). Germline-derived CDR1 and CDR2 are SGHRS and YFSETQ. CDR3 length equals 14 residues. The germline V and J ends were trimmed by 4 bases and 0 bases, with 10 bases remaining between them. CDR3 residues: CASSPTGLNTEAFF. The DNA of the CDR3 is TGCGCCAGCAGCCCAACAGGTTTGAACACTGAAGCTTTCTTT.

DNA of the CDR3: TGTGCCAGCAGCTTTGAGCGGCGGACAGGGGAGAATAGGGAGCTGTTTTTT. This gives the protein CASSFERRTGENRELFF. The chain combines TRBV11-1 with TRBJ2-2; 9 positions agree with TRBD1. Germline values: CDR1 SGHAT, CDR2 FQDESV (reference sequence). V lost 3 bases and J lost 9; bases outside the gene matches: 14. The CDR3 runs 17 residues.

The V call is TRBV4-1, the J call TRBJ1-4; D gene ambiguous. CDR3 size: 14 residues. The germline V gene has CDR1 MGHRA and CDR2 YSYEKL. The germline V and J ends were trimmed by 5 bases and 5 bases, with 12 bases remaining between them. The CDR3 sequence: CASSLGQINEKLFF. The DNA of the CDR3 is TGCGCCAGCAGCTTAGGGCAGATAAATGAAAAACTGTTTTTT.

CDR3 nucleotides: TGTGCCAGCAGCTTAGTTTTGGGGGCTGTTGAGACCCAGTACTTC. Protein: CASSLVLGAVETQYF. The V call is TRBV7-2, the J call TRBJ2-5; perhaps TRBD1 as D (6 bases). Germline CDR1 is SGHTA and CDR2 is FQGNSA. The CDR3 loop spans 15 amino acids. V was cut by 1 base and J by 5 bases, with 14 bases left in between.

The chain uses TRBV5-1 and TRBJ2-3, with TRBD2 identical over 7 bases. Germline values: CDR1 SGHRS, CDR2 YFSETQ. J was trimmed by 0 bases and V by 1 base; bases with no gene match: 8. This CDR3 comprises 17 residues. CDR3 amino acids: CASSLSGVRTSTDTQYF. The CDR3 DNA reads TGCGCCAGCAGCTTGAGCGGGGTCAGGACTAGCACAGATACGCAGTATTTT. Full variable domain (outside the CDR3, taken from reference TRBV5-1 and TRBJ2-3): KAGVTQTPRYLIKTRGQQVTLSCSPISGHRSVSWYQQTPGQGLQFLFEYFSETQRNKGNFPGRFSGRQFSNSRSEMNVSTLELGDSALYLCASSLSGVRTSTDTQYFGPGTRLTVL.

The rearrangement uses TRBV5-1 and TRBJ1-2, with D unclear. CDR1 SGHRS and CDR2 YFSETQ come from the germline V gene. Trimming took off 1 base at V and 8 bases at J, with 15 bases between the two ends. CDR3 length: 14 residues. The CDR3 region is CASSLSSTSLGYTF. CDR3 bases: TGCGCCAGCAGCTTGTCTTCTACAAGCCTCGGCTACACCTTC.